This is a list of T cell receptor beta chains from one sample in a study of shared clonotypes between healthy human individuals. TCRdb keeps only in-frame clones here, not all; method: immunoSEQ multiplex PCR. The data show some 240,000 clones, 65% seen once. Sequences were obtained from memory CD4+ T cells sorted from blood. Receptors originate from a man aged 25-45 years in good health. The CDR3 runs from the conserved cysteine through the conserved F or W. Fields, in order: D gene, CDR3 length, V gene, clone size, J gene, CDR3 DNA, CDR3 protein. The D gene is left open where the match is weak. The size field is filled for only some rows; it gives once, few, many or a size class.

d_call: NA
cdr3_length: 16
v_call: TRBV7-7
clone_size: many
j_call: TRBJ2-3
cdr3_nt: TGTGCCAGCAGCCCCCGTGGGGGGGGCAAATGGGATACGCAGTATTTT
cdr3_aa: CASSPRGGGKWDTQYF

d_call: NA
cdr3_length: 14
v_call: TRBV18
clone_size: NA
j_call: TRBJ2-7
cdr3_nt: TGTGCCAGCTCACCTCAGGGGGGGCCTGGCGAGCAGTACTTC
cdr3_aa: CASSPQGGPGEQYF

d_call: TRBD1
cdr3_length: 14
v_call: TRBV19
clone_size: few
j_call: TRBJ1-4
cdr3_nt: TGTGCCAGTAGTAGGGGACAGGGGGCGGAAAAACTGTTTTTT
cdr3_aa: CASSRGQGAEKLFF

d_call: NA
cdr3_length: 13
v_call: TRBV27
clone_size: once
j_call: TRBJ2-7
cdr3_nt: TGTGCCAGCAGTTTTGGTGGTACCTACGAGCAGTACTTC
cdr3_aa: CASSFGGTYEQYF

d_call: NA
cdr3_length: 14
v_call: TRBV18
clone_size: NA
j_call: TRBJ2-3
cdr3_nt: TGTGCCAGCTCACCAAACACAGGGTCAGATACGCAGTATTTT
cdr3_aa: CASSPNTGSDTQYF

d_call: NA
cdr3_length: 16
v_call: TRBV6-1
clone_size: NA
j_call: TRBJ2-1
cdr3_nt: TGTGCCAGCAGTGAAGTGGTCCTAGGGGCCCGCAATGAGCAGTTCTTC
cdr3_aa: CASSEVVLGARNEQFF

d_call: NA
cdr3_length: 13
v_call: TRBV18
clone_size: NA
j_call: TRBJ1-4
cdr3_nt: TGTGCCAGCTCACCCGGGCAAGATGAAAAACTGTTTTTT
cdr3_aa: CASSPGQDEKLFF

d_call: NA
cdr3_length: 16
v_call: TRBV28
clone_size: few
j_call: TRBJ1-4
cdr3_nt: TGTGCCAGCAGTTTAAGGGGGGCGGCAACTAATGAAAAACTGTTTTTT
cdr3_aa: CASSLRGAATNEKLFF

d_call: TRBD1
cdr3_length: 13
v_call: TRBV28
clone_size: NA
j_call: TRBJ2-5
cdr3_nt: TGTGCCAGCAGCACAGGGGGACTGGAGACCCAGTACTTC
cdr3_aa: CASSTGGLETQYF

d_call: TRBD2
cdr3_length: 15
v_call: TRBV4-3
clone_size: NA
j_call: TRBJ2-7
cdr3_nt: TGCGCCAGCAGCCAGATAGCGGGAGGGCCGCGGGAGCAGTACTTC
cdr3_aa: CASSQIAGGPREQYF

d_call: NA
cdr3_length: 12
v_call: TRBV29-1
clone_size: NA
j_call: TRBJ1-4
cdr3_nt: TGCAGCGTTGTTGGGGGGAATGAAAAACTGTTTTTT
cdr3_aa: CSVVGGNEKLFF

d_call: NA
cdr3_length: 15
v_call: TRBV5-1
clone_size: NA
j_call: TRBJ2-1
cdr3_nt: TGCGCCAGCAGCTTAAGCGGGACAGACTACAATGAGCAGTTCTTC
cdr3_aa: CASSLSGTDYNEQFF

d_call: TRBD1
cdr3_length: 15
v_call: TRBV7-8
clone_size: NA
j_call: TRBJ1-1
cdr3_nt: TGTGCCAGCAGCCCCCCCACGGGACAGGGGCTTTTCGCTTTCTTT
cdr3_aa: CASSPPTGQGLFAFF

d_call: NA
cdr3_length: 13
v_call: TRBV6-5
clone_size: NA
j_call: TRBJ2-3
cdr3_nt: TGTGCCAGCAGGAAGGACGGCACAGATACGCAGTATTTT
cdr3_aa: CASRKDGTDTQYF

d_call: NA
cdr3_length: 14
v_call: TRBV2
clone_size: few
j_call: TRBJ2-1
cdr3_nt: TGTGCCAGCAGTGTACACACCACTCAGGTGGAGCAGTTCTTC
cdr3_aa: CASSVHTTQVEQFF

d_call: NA
cdr3_length: 17
v_call: TRBV18
clone_size: few
j_call: TRBJ2-5
cdr3_nt: TGTGCCAGCTCACCGACGGGACGCGTATCGAATGGGGAGACCCAGTACTTC
cdr3_aa: CASSPTGRVSNGETQYF

d_call: TRBD1
cdr3_length: 15
v_call: TRBV15
clone_size: medium-sized
j_call: TRBJ2-7
cdr3_nt: TGTGCCACCCAACCCGACAGGGGGGGCTTCTACGAGCAGTACTTC
cdr3_aa: CATQPDRGGFYEQYF

d_call: NA
cdr3_length: 14
v_call: TRBV18
clone_size: NA
j_call: TRBJ1-1
cdr3_nt: TGTGCCAGCTCACCCCTGCCAGGTTACACTGAAGCTTTCTTT
cdr3_aa: CASSPLPGYTEAFF

d_call: NA
cdr3_length: 14
v_call: TRBV14
clone_size: NA
j_call: TRBJ2-4
cdr3_nt: TGTGCCAGCAGCCCACAGGTTGAAGGAAACATTCAGTACTTC
cdr3_aa: CASSPQVEGNIQYF

d_call: NA
cdr3_length: 14
v_call: TRBV19
clone_size: once
j_call: TRBJ2-3
cdr3_nt: TGTGCCAGTAGTGGGGGGCAGCACACAGATACGCAGTATTTT
cdr3_aa: CASSGGQHTDTQYF

d_call: NA
cdr3_length: 14
v_call: TRBV7-9
clone_size: few
j_call: TRBJ2-7
cdr3_nt: TGTGCCAGCAGCCCAGGCGGGACAGCGTACGAGCAGTACTTC
cdr3_aa: CASSPGGTAYEQYF

d_call: NA
cdr3_length: 16
v_call: TRBV7-9
clone_size: NA
j_call: TRBJ2-7
cdr3_nt: TGTGCCAGCAGCCCCCCCCTCCCGGTCATTACCTACGAGCAGTACTTC
cdr3_aa: CASSPPLPVITYEQYF

d_call: NA
cdr3_length: 14
v_call: TRBV21-1
clone_size: NA
j_call: TRBJ2-7
cdr3_nt: TGTGCCAGCAGCTCGCGGACTACCTCCTACGAGCAGTACTTC
cdr3_aa: CASSSRTTSYEQYF

d_call: TRBD2
cdr3_length: 15
v_call: TRBV2
clone_size: NA
j_call: TRBJ2-3
cdr3_nt: TGTGCCAGCTTAGCGGGAGGGCCTGGAAAAGATACGCAGTATTTT
cdr3_aa: CASLAGGPGKDTQYF

d_call: NA
cdr3_length: 11
v_call: TRBV29-1
clone_size: few
j_call: TRBJ2-1
cdr3_nt: TGCAGCGCAAGGGATTACAATGAGCAGTTCTTC
cdr3_aa: CSARDYNEQFF

d_call: NA
cdr3_length: 16
v_call: TRBV15
clone_size: NA
j_call: TRBJ2-3
cdr3_nt: TGTGCCACCAGCAGAGTCGGAGGTCCAAGCACAGATACGCAGTATTTT
cdr3_aa: CATSRVGGPSTDTQYF

d_call: NA
cdr3_length: 15
v_call: TRBV7-8
clone_size: once
j_call: TRBJ2-1
cdr3_nt: TGTGCCAGCAGCTACTGGACTGGTTCCTACAATGAGCAGTTCTTC
cdr3_aa: CASSYWTGSYNEQFF

d_call: NA
cdr3_length: 14
v_call: TRBV27
clone_size: NA
j_call: TRBJ2-1
cdr3_nt: TGTGCCAGCAGTTCAGGGAGTTCTATCAATGAGCAGTTCTTC
cdr3_aa: CASSSGSSINEQFF

d_call: TRBD2
cdr3_length: 13
v_call: TRBV7-9
clone_size: NA
j_call: TRBJ2-1
cdr3_nt: TGTGCCAGCAGCACACTAGCGGGGGGGGCGTGGTTCTTC
cdr3_aa: CASSTLAGGAWFF

d_call: TRBD2
cdr3_length: 14
v_call: TRBV5-1
clone_size: NA
j_call: TRBJ2-3
cdr3_nt: TGCGCCAGCAGCCCCGGGGGGGCGGAAGATACGCAGTATTTT
cdr3_aa: CASSPGGAEDTQYF

d_call: NA
cdr3_length: 17
v_call: TRBV25-1
clone_size: NA
j_call: TRBJ1-4
cdr3_nt: TGTGTCAGCAGTGAACAGGAGACAGGCTCTGGTAATGAAAAACTGTTTTTT
cdr3_aa: CVSSEQETGSGNEKLFF

d_call: TRBD1
cdr3_length: 16
v_call: TRBV2
clone_size: NA
j_call: TRBJ1-2
cdr3_nt: TGTGCCAGCAGTAGGACAGGGGGCGCGAATCGCTATGGCTACACCTTC
cdr3_aa: CASSRTGGANRYGYTF

d_call: NA
cdr3_length: 15
v_call: TRBV25-1
clone_size: NA
j_call: TRBJ2-7
cdr3_nt: TGTGCCAGCAGTGAACCTTCAGGGACCGGCTACGAGCAGTACTTC
cdr3_aa: CASSEPSGTGYEQYF

d_call: TRBD2
cdr3_length: 15
v_call: TRBV9
clone_size: NA
j_call: TRBJ2-1
cdr3_nt: TGTGCCAGCAGCCCCCGACTAGCGGCTTACAATGAGCAGTTCTTC
cdr3_aa: CASSPRLAAYNEQFF

d_call: NA
cdr3_length: 14
v_call: TRBV27
clone_size: NA
j_call: TRBJ2-1
cdr3_nt: TGTGCCAGCAGTTTACTCGGGATTGACAATGAGCAGTTCTTC
cdr3_aa: CASSLLGIDNEQFF

d_call: NA
cdr3_length: 13
v_call: TRBV7-2
clone_size: NA
j_call: TRBJ1-2
cdr3_nt: TGTGCCAGCAGCTTAGCTCAGGGATATGGCTACACCTTC
cdr3_aa: CASSLAQGYGYTF

d_call: TRBD2
cdr3_length: 15
v_call: TRBV18
clone_size: NA
j_call: TRBJ2-2
cdr3_nt: TGTGCCAGCTCACCAAGCAGCGGGGGCACCGGGGAGCTGTTTTTT
cdr3_aa: CASSPSSGGTGELFF

d_call: NA
cdr3_length: 13
v_call: TRBV5-1
clone_size: NA
j_call: TRBJ1-3
cdr3_nt: TGCGCCAGCAGCTTCTCACAGGGAAACACCATATATTTT
cdr3_aa: CASSFSQGNTIYF

d_call: NA
cdr3_length: 15
v_call: TRBV27
clone_size: few
j_call: TRBJ2-7
cdr3_nt: TGTGCCAGCAGTCCACGGGACTCCCCGGGATACGAGCAGTACTTC
cdr3_aa: CASSPRDSPGYEQYF